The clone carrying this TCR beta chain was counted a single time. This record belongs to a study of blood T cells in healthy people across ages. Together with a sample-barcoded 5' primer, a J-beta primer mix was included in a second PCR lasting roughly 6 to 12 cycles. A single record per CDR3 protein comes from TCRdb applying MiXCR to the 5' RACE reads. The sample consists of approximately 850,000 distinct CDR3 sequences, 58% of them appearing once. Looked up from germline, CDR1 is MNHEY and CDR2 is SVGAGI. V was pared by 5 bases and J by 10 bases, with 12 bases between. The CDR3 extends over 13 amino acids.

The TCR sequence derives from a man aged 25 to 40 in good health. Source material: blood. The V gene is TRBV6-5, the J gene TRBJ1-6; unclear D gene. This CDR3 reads CASSRVEGSPLHF. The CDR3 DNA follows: TGTGCCAGCAGTCGGGTCGAAGGGTCACCCCTCCACTTT.